This T cell receptor (beta chain) was captured by sequencing in a study of blood T cell repertoires in COVID-19. Overall study: Sites in the United States, Italy and Spain provided acute and convalescent COVID-19 samples. From T cells, B-cell-depleted T cells, or PBMCs came the material, which was cDNA or gDNA.

In the authors' workflow: How many nucleated cells were present was estimated from reference gene primer amplification. Sequencing used immunoSEQ multiplex PCR; TCRdb keeps in-frame clones, though not all of them. That table furnishes V, J and clone size, whereas the DNA furnished D and trimming. In the table there are some 150,000 clones, approximately 86% of which are singletons. There are 12 residues in the CDR3. From germline, CDR1 is SQVTM and CDR2 ANQGSEA. With 7 bases removed from V and 0 bases from J, the gap between germline ends came to 9 bases. Sequencing was done on a sample of peripheral blood. The V gene is TRBV29-1, the J gene TRBJ1-1, with TRBD1 as a possible D gene (5 bases). The sequence derives from a man aged 65 to 79 with acute or convalescent COVID-19. CDR3 sequence (DNA): TGCAGCGCGAACAGGATGAACACTGAAGCTTTCTTT. As protein: CSANRMNTEAFF.